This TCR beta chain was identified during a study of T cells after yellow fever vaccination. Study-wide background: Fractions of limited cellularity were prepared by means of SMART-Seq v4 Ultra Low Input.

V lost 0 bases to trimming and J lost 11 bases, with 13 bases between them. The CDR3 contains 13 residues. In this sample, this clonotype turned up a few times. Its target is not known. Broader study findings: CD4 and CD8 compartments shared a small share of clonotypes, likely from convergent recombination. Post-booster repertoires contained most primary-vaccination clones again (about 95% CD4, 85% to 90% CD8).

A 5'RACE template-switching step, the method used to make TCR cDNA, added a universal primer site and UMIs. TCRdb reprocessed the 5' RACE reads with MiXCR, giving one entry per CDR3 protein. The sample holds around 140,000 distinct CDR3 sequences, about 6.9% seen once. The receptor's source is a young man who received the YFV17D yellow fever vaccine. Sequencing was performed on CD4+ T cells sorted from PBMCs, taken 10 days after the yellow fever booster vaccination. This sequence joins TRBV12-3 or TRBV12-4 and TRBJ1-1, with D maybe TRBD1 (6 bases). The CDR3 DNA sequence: TGTGCCAGCAGTTTAGCTCACAGGGCGGAGGCTTTCTTT. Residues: CASSLAHRAEAFF.